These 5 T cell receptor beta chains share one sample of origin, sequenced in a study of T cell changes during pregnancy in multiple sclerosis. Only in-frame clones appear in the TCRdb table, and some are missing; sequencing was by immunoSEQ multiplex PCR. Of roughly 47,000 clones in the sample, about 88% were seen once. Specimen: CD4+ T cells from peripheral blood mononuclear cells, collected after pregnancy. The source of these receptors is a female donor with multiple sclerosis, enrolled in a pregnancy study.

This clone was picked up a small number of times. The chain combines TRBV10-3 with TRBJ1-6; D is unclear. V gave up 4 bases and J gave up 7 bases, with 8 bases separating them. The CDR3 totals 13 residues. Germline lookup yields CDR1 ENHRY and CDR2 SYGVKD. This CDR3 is CAISGETNSPLHF. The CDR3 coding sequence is TGTGCCATCAGTGGGGAGACAAATTCACCCCTCCACTTT.

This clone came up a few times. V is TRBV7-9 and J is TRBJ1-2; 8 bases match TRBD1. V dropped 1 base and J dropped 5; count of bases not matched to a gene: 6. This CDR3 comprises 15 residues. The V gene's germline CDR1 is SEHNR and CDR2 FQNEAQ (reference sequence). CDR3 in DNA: TGTGCCAGCAGCTTAGGGGACAGGCGTCTTTATGGCTACACCTTC. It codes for CASSLGDRRLYGYTF. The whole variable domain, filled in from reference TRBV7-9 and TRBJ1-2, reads DTGVSQNPRHKITKRGQNVTFRCDPISEHNRLYWYRQTLGQGPEFLTYFQNEAQLEKSRLLSDRFSAERPKGSFSTLEIQRTEQGDSAMYLCASSLGDRRLYGYTFGSGTRLTVV.

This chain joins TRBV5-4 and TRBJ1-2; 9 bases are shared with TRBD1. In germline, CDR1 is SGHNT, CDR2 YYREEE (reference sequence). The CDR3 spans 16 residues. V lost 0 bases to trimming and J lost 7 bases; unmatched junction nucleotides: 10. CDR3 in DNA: TGTGCCAGCAGCTTGGGGGGCCGGACAGGGGAAGGTGGCTACACCTTC. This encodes CASSLGGRTGEGGYTF.

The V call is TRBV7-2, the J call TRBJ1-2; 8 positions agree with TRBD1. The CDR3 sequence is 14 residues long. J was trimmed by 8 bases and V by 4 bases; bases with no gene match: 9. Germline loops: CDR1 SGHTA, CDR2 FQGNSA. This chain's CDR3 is CASSSGQGGYGYTF. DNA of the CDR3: TGTGCCAGCAGCTCAGGACAGGGCGGGTACGGCTACACCTTC.

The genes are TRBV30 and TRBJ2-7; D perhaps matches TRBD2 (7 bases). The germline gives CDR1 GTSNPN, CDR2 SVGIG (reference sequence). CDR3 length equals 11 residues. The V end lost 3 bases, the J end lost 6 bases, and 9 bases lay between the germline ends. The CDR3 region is CAWRGGVEQYF. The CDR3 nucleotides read TGTGCCTGGAGAGGGGGGGTCGAGCAGTACTTC.